A single sample gave rise to the 10 T cell receptor beta chains below, sequenced in a study of CD8+ T cells in alopecia areata. Sequencing templates came from extracted RNA that was reverse transcribed into cDNA. Data came from immunoSEQ multiplex PCR; TCRdb stores just in-frame clones and leaves some out. The sample holds under 250,000 clones, approximately 61% seen once. Sequencing used CD4+ T cells sorted from blood, obtained at week 0. Receptor source: a human donor with alopecia areata.

In its sample, this clone was seen a few times. The chain joins TRBV6-6 to TRBJ2-3; 9 positions agree with TRBD1. This CDR3 is 13 amino acids long. The germline CDR1 and CDR2 sequences are MNHNY and SVGAGI (reference sequence). CDR3: CATGGQGTDTQYF. As DNA, the CDR3 is TGTGCGACAGGGGGACAGGGTACAGATACGCAGTATTTT.

This chain joins TRBV30 and TRBJ2-1; D not resolved. V was trimmed by 1 base and J by 2 bases, leaving 6 bases between them. Germline V gives CDR1 GTSNPN, CDR2 SVGIG (reference sequence). This CDR3 comprises 13 residues. The CDR3 region has the DNA TGTGCCTGGAGTGGTTTAACCTACAATGAGCAGTTCTTC. It is translated as CAWSGLTYNEQFF.

The chain joins TRBV6-1 to TRBJ1-2; 8 nucleotides line up with TRBD1. The germline gives CDR1 MNHNS, CDR2 SASEGT. The CDR3 loop spans 14 amino acids. J was trimmed by 0 bases and V by 6 bases; bases with no gene match: 3. The CDR3 nucleotides are TGTGCCAGCAGCACGACAGGGGCTAACTATGGCTACACCTTC. Translating it yields CASSTTGANYGYTF.

The CDR3 DNA reads TGTGCCAGCAGCCGGGGACTAGCGGGAGCTCCGTATTTT. This sequence encodes CASSRGLAGAPYF. This chain links TRBV30 with TRBJ2-3; 14 nucleotides match TRBD2. The germline V gene has CDR1 GTSNPN and CDR2 SVGIG (reference sequence). Trimming at V came to 8 bases and at J to 14 bases, leaving 12 bases not matched to a gene. This CDR3 region has 13 residues.

The chain combines TRBV2 with TRBJ2-3, with TRBD1 matching 9 bases. Germline V CDR1 and CDR2: SNHLY, FYNNEI. CDR3 size: 17 residues. V dropped 1 base and J dropped 0; count of bases not matched to a gene: 5. As DNA, the CDR3 is TGTGCCAGCAGTGAAGGACAGGGGGTGCGTAGCACAGATACGCAGTATTTT. Residues: CASSEGQGVRSTDTQYF.

The V and J genes are TRBV12-2 and TRBJ2-1; TRBD1, the table's D call, lacks a check against the DNA. TRBV12-2 is assigned pseudogene status. This CDR3 has 20 residues. In nucleotides, the CDR3 is TGTGCAAGTCGCTTAGCGCGATTTTCTAGTCTAGGACAGGGGTCGCATGAGCAGTTCTTC. This codes for CASRLARFSSLGQGSHEQFF.

The chain carries TRBV15 and TRBJ1-5; D unclear. The CDR3 has 15 residues. V dropped 0 bases and J dropped 0 bases, with 6 bases sitting between them. Germline V gene lookup returns CDR1 LNHNV and CDR2 YYDKDF (reference sequence). The DNA of the CDR3 is TGTGCCACCAGCAGAGATTCGCTTAGCAATCAGCCCCAGCATTTT. This codes for CATSRDSLSNQPQHF.

The chain links TRBV11-2 to TRBJ2-5; D is undetermined. V was shortened by 0 bases and J by 7 bases, with 6 bases between the two germline ends. CDR3 size: 12 residues. The germline V gene encodes CDR1 SGHAT and CDR2 FQNNGV. The CDR3 bases are TGTGCCAGCAGCTTAGATTCCCGGACCCAGTACTTC. Translation: CASSLDSRTQYF.

This sequence joins TRBV30 and TRBJ2-3; TRBD2 matches at 14 bases. The CDR3 length is 15 residues. The germline gives CDR1 GTSNPN, CDR2 SVGIG (reference sequence). Germline trimming cut 1 base from V and 8 bases from J; bases unmatched to any gene: 5. The CDR3 reads CAWSEGTSGRGTQYF. The CDR3 DNA follows: TGTGCCTGGAGTGAGGGGACTAGCGGGAGAGGTACGCAGTATTTT.

The V and J genes are TRBV5-1 and TRBJ2-7; tentatively, D is TRBD1 (5 bases). In germline, CDR1 is SGHRS, CDR2 YFSETQ. The CDR3 has 14 amino acids. V was pared by 0 bases and J by 1 base, with 8 bases between. The CDR3: CASSLATVSYEQYF. CDR3 DNA: TGCGCCAGCAGCTTGGCGACAGTATCCTACGAGCAGTACTTC.